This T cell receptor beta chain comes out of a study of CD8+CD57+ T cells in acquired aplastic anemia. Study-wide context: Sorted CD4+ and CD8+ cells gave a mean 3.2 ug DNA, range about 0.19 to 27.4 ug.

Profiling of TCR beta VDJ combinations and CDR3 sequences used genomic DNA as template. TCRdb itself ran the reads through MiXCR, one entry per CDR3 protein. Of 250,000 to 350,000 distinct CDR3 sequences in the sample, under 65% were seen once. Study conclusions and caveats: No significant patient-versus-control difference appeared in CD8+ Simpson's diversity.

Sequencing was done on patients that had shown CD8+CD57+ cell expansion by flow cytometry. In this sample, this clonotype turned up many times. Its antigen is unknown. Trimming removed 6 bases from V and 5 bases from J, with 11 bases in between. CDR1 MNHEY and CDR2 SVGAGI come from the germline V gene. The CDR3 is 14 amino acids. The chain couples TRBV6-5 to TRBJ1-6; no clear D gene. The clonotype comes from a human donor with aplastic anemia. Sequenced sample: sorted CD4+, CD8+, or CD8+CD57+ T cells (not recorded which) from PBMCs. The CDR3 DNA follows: TGTGCCAGCAGCAAACAGCCTCATAATTCACCCCTCCACTTT. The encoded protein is CASSKQPHNSPLHF.